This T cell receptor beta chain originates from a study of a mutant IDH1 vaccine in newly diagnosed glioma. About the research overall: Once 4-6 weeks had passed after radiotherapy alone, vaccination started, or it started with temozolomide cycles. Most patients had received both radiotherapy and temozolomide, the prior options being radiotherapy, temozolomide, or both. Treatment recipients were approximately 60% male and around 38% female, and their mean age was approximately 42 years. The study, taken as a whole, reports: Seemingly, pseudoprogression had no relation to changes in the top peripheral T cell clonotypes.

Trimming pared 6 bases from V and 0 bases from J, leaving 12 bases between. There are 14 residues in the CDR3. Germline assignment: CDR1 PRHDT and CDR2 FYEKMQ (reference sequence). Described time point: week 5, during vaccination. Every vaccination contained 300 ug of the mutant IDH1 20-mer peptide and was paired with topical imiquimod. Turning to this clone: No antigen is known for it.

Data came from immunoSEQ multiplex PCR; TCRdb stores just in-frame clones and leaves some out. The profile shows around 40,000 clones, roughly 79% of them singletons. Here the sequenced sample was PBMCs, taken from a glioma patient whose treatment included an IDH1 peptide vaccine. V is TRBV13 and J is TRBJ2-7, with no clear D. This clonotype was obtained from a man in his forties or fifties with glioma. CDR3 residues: CASRWAFRSYEQYF. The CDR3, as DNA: TGTGCCAGCAGATGGGCCTTCCGCTCCTACGAGCAGTACTTC.